This T cell receptor beta chain derives from a study of T cell responses to AZD1222 COVID-19 vaccine. Study-level background: Pooling covered second doses at about 4 or about 12 weeks. Whole-study results and caveats: Donors, mostly white British, included more females; clonal diversity was possibly underestimated. Among AZD1222 vaccinees, only five to seven were seropositive at baseline. Increases in Spike-specific TCR breadth and depth were seen after two AZD1222 doses.

Germline V gene data show CDR1 as SGHRS and CDR2 as YFSETQ. This CDR3 is built from 13 residues. The V end was cut by 7 bases, the J end by 6 bases, with 16 bases between. The assay was immunoSEQ multiplex PCR, and TCRdb's table has in-frame clones only and misses some. The profile shows fewer than 120,000 clones, 81% of them singletons. Turning to this clone: Its antigen is unidentified.

The chain carries TRBV5-1 and TRBJ1-2; maybe TRBD1 (5 bases). This receptor was obtained from an adult in good health. This material consisted of peripheral blood, taken on day 0 of AZD1222 vaccination. CDR3 residues: CASRLGGTDGYTF. CDR3 nucleotide sequence: TGCGCCAGCCGACTCGGAGGGACTGATGGCTACACCTTC.